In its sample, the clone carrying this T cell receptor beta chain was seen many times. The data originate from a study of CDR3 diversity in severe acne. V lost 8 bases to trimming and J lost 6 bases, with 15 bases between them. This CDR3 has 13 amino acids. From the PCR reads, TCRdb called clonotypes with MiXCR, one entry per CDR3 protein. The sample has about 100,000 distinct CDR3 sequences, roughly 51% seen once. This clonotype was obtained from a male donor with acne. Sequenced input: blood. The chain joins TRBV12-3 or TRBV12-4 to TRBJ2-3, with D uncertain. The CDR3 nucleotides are TGTGCCAGCGAAGCACGGGCGAGGGATACGCAGTATTTT. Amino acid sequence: CASEARARDTQYF.